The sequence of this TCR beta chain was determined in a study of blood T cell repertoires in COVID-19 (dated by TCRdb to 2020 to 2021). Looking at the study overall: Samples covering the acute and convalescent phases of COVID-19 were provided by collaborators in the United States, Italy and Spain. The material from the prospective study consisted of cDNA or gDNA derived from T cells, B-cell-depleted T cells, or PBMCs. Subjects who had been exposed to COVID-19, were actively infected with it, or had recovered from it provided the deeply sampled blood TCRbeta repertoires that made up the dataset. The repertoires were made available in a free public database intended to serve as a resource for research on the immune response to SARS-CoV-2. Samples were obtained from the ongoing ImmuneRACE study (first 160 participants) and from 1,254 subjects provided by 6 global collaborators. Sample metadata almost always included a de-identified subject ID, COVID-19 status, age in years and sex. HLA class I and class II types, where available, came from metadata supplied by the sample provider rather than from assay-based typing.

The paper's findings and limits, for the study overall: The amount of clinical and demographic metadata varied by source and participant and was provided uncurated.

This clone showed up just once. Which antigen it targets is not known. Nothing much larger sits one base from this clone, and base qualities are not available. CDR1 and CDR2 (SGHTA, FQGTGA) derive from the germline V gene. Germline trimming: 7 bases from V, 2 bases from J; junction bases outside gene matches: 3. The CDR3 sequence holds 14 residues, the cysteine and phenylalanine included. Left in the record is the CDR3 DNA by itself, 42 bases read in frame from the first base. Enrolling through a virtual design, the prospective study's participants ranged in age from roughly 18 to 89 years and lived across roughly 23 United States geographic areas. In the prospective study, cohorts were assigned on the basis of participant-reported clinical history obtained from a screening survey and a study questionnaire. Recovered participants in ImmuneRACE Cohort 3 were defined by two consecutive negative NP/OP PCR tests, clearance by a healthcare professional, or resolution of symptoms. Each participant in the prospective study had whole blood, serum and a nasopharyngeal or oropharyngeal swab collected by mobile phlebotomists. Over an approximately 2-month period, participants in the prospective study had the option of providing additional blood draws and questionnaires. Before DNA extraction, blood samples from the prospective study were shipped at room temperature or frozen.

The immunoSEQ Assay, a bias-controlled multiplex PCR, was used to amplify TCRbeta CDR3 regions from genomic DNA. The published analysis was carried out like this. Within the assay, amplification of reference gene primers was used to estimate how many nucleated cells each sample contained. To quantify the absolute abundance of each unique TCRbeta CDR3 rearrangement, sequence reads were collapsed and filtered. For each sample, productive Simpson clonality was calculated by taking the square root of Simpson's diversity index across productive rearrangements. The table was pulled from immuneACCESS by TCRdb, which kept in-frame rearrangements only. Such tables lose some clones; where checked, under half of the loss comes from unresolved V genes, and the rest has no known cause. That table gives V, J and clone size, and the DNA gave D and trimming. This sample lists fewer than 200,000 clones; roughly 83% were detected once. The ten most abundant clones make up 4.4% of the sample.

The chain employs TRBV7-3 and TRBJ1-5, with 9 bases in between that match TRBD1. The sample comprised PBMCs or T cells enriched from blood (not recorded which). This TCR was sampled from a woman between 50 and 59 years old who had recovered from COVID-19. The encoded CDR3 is CASMWTGGNQPQHF. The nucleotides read TGTGCCAGCATGTGGACAGGGGGCAATCAGCCCCAGCATTTT. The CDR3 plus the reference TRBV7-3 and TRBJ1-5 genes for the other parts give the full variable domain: GAGVSQTPSNKVTEKGKYVELRCDPISGHTALYWYRQSLGQGPEFLIYFQGTGAADDSGLPNDRFFAVRPEGSVSTLKIQRTERGDSAVYLCASMWTGGNQPQHFGDGTRLSIL.